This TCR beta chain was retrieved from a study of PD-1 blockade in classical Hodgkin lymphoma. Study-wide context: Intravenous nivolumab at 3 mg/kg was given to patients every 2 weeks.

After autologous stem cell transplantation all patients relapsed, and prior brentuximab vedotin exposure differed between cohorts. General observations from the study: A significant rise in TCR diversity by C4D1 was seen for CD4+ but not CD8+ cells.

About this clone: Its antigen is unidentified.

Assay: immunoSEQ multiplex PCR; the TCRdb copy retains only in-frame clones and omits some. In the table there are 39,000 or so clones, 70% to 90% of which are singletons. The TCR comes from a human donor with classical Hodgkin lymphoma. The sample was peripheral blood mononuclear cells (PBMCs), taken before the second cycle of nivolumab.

The CDR3: CASSLARGNTGELFF. CDR3 DNA sequence: TGTGCCAGCAGCTTAGCGCGCGGGAACACCGGGGAGCTGTTTTTT. The chain has TRBV7-9 and TRBJ2-2, with D unresolved. This CDR3 contains 15 residues. Trimming removed 0 bases at V and 1 base at J, with 6 bases between. Germline V gene data show CDR1 as SEHNR and CDR2 as FQNEAQ (reference sequence). The full variable domain, completed using reference TRBV7-9 and TRBJ2-2, is DTGVSQNPRHKITKRGQNVTFRCDPISEHNRLYWYRQTLGQGPEFLTYFQNEAQLEKSRLLSDRFSAERPKGSFSTLEIQRTEQGDSAMYLCASSLARGNTGELFFGEGSRLTVL.